This TCR beta chain derives from a study of blood T cells in healthy people across ages. Findings and caveats of the study: Unsorted PBMCs ruled out conclusive naive versus antigen-experienced comparison. Fewer expanded clones and more diversity marked long-lived versus aged donors.

Details on this clonotype: Antigen: not known.

A second 7 to 11 cycle PCR used barcoded and J-beta primers. TCRdb reanalysed the 5' RACE reads using MiXCR and keeps one entry per CDR3 protein. The data show more than 1,400,000 distinct CDR3 sequences, about 40% seen once. This CDR3 has 13 residues. V shed 7 bases and J 6 bases; nucleotides not matched to a gene: 8. Germline V gene lookup returns CDR1 LGHDT and CDR2 YNNKEL (reference sequence). Total RNA was extracted at no less than 6 micrograms per sample. The clonotype was recovered from a woman in her late teens or twenties in good health. The sequenced material came from blood. The V and J genes are TRBV3-1 and TRBJ1-2; 7 bases fit TRBD1. CDR3 nucleotide sequence: TGTGCCAGCACCACCAGGGGGGTGGATGGCTACACCTTC. Amino acid sequence: CASTTRGVDGYTF.